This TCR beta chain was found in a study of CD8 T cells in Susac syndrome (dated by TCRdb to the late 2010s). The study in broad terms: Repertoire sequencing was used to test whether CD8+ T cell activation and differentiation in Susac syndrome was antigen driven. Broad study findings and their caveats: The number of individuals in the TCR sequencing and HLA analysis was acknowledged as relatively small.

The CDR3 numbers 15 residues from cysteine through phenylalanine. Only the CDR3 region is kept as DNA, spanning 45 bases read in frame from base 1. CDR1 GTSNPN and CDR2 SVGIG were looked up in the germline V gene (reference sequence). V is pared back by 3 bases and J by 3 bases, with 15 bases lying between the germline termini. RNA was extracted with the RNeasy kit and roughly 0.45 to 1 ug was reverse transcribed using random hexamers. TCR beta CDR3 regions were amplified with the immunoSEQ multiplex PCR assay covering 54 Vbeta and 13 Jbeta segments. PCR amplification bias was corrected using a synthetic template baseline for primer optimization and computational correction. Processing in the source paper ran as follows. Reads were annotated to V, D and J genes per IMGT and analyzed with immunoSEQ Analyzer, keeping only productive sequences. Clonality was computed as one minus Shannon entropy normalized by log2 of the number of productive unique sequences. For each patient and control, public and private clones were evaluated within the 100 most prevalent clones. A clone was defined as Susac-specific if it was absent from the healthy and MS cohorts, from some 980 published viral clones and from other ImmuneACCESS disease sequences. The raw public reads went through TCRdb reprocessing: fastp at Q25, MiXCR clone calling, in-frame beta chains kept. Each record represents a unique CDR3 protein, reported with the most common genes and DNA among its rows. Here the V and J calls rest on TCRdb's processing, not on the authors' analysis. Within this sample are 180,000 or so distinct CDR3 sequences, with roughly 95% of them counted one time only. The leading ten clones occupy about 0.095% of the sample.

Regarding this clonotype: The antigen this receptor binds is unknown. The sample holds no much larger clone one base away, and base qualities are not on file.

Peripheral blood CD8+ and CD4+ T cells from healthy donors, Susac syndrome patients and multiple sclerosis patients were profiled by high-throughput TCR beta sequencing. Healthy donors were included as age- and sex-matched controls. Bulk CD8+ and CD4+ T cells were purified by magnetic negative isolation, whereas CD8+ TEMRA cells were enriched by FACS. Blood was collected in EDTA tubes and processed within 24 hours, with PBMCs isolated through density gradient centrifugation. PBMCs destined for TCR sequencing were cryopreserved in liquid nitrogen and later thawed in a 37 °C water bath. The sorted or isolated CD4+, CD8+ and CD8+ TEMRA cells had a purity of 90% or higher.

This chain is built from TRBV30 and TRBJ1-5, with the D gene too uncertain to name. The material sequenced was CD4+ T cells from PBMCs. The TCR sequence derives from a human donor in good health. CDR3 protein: CAWSASGSTNQPQHF. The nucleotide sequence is TGTGCCTGGAGCGCCTCCGGCAGTACCAATCAGCCCCAGCATTTT.